The clone carrying this TCR beta chain was seen many times. This record belongs to a study of early T cells in non-severe SARS-CoV-2 infection. Individually, cDNA molecules had unique molecular identifiers attached to them. TCRdb reprocessed the 5' RACE reads with MiXCR, giving one entry per CDR3 protein. The sample holds around 57,000 distinct CDR3 sequences; 11% are singletons and the top ten take about 10%. The CDR3 is made up of 13 amino acids. Per germline, CDR1 GTSNPN and CDR2 SVGIG (reference sequence). The ends were cut back, 1 base at V and 8 bases at J, with 13 bases in the middle. The source of this sequence is an adult who was a healthcare worker with PCR-confirmed SARS-CoV-2 infection or an uninfected control (not recorded which). Sequenced input: whole blood. The chain recombines TRBV30 with TRBJ2-3; a weak D match, TRBD2 (5 bases). The CDR3 protein is CAWSALGLATQYF. The CDR3 DNA reads as TGTGCCTGGAGTGCTCTCGGACTTGCTACGCAGTATTTT.